The 9 T cell receptor beta chains presented below share a single source sample, sequenced in a study of OX40 agonist ivuxolimab in advanced cancers. Assay used: immunoSEQ multiplex PCR; TCRdb lists only in-frame clones, some missing. The sample contains 25,000 to 35,000 clones, almost 85% of which appear only once. The source material was CD4+ or CD8+ T cells sorted from blood, sampled in a trial of the OX40 agonist ivuxolimab. These TCRs come from an adult with an advanced solid tumor such as melanoma, head and neck, liver or kidney cancer.

The chain joins TRBV11-1 to TRBJ2-3; D gene uncertain. This CDR3 comprises 12 residues. CDR1 and CDR2 from the germline V gene are SGHAT and FQDESV (reference sequence). V was clipped by 5 bases and J by 5 bases, with 8 bases between them. CDR3 in DNA: TGTGCCAGCAGCACAAGTGGAGATACGCAGTATTTT. This codes for CASSTSGDTQYF.

A few counts support this clone. The chain links TRBV10-3 to TRBJ2-1; tentative D call: TRBD2 (5 bases). This CDR3 contains 16 residues. Germline values: CDR1 ENHRY, CDR2 SYGVKD. Trimming removed 3 bases from V and 0 bases from J, with 12 bases in between. The CDR3 nucleotides are TGTGCCATCAGTGACCCGGCGGGTAGCTCCTACAATGAGCAGTTCTTC. Residues: CAISDPAGSSYNEQFF.

This chain uses TRBV13 with TRBJ1-2; 7 nucleotides agree with TRBD1. The CDR3 consists of 17 residues. CDR1 is PRHDT, CDR2 FYEKMQ, per germline (reference sequence). J lost 2 bases, V lost 0 bases, and 9 bases had no gene match. In nucleotides, the CDR3 is TGTGCCAGCAGCTTAGGCCACCCCCCGGACAGGAACTATGGCTACACCTTC. As protein: CASSLGHPPDRNYGYTF.

The chain is built from TRBV7-9 and TRBJ2-5; the D is unclear. The germline V gene encodes CDR1 SEHNR and CDR2 FQNEAQ (reference sequence). The CDR3 has 14 amino acids. V was pared by 0 bases and J by 1 base, with 6 bases between. CDR3 protein: CASSLAGSQETQYF. The CDR3 nucleotides read TGTGCCAGCAGCTTAGCAGGCAGCCAAGAGACCCAGTACTTC.

V usage is TRBV9 and J usage is TRBJ2-7; the D is unclear. The CDR3 consists of 16 residues. Germline V lookup: CDR1 SGDLS, CDR2 YYNGEE. V lost 5 bases and J 4 bases, leaving 22 bases between the germline ends. CDR3: CASSESRVGYVYEQYF. CDR3 coding DNA: TGTGCCAGCAGTGAAAGTCGGGTGGGATACGTTTACGAGCAGTACTTC. The variable domain in full, with the rest retrieved from reference TRBV9 and TRBJ2-7, is DSGVTQTPKHLITATGQRVTLRCSPRSGDLSVYWYQQSLDQGLQFLIQYYNGEERAKGNILERFSAQQFPDLHSELNLSSLELGDSALYFCASSESRVGYVYEQYFGPGTRLTVT.

The rearrangement links TRBV2 to TRBJ2-1, with 13 bases matching TRBD2. Per germline, CDR1 SNHLY and CDR2 FYNNEI. V was clipped by 6 bases and J by 9 bases; unmatched bases: 14. The CDR3 has 17 residues. CDR3 sequence: CASRGPGTSGVEAEQFF. In nucleotides, the CDR3 is TGTGCCAGCAGAGGGCCCGGGACTAGCGGGGTGGAGGCTGAGCAGTTCTTC.

The rearrangement links TRBV6-6 to TRBJ1-2; tentative D call: TRBD1 (6 bases). This CDR3 region has 12 residues. Trimming cost V 10 bases and J 4 bases, with 13 bases left between them. Germline CDR1 is MNHNY and CDR2 is SVGAGI (reference sequence). CDR3 loop: CATGGAFYGYTF. The CDR3, as DNA: TGTGCCACCGGGGGGGCATTCTATGGCTACACCTTC.

The genes are TRBV6-5 and TRBJ1-2; 8 positions agree with TRBD1. The CDR3 extends over 16 amino acids. V gave up 2 bases and J gave up 4 bases; unmatched junction bases: 9. From germline, CDR1 is MNHEY and CDR2 SVGAGI. CDR3 sequence (DNA): TGTGCCAGCAGTTACCATTCAGGGGGCGCAACCTATGGCTACACCTTC. It is translated as CASSYHSGGATYGYTF.

The chain combines TRBV9 with TRBJ2-1; 7 bases agree with TRBD2. Per germline, CDR1 SGDLS and CDR2 YYNGEE. CDR3 size: 14 residues. V trimming: 5 bases; J trimming: 5 bases; junction bases outside the gene matches: 7. In DNA form, the CDR3 reads TGTGCCAGCAGTCTGAGCGGGGCGGACAATGAGCAGTTCTTC. Its translation is CASSLSGADNEQFF.